Listed below are T cell receptor beta chains from one sample, sequenced in a study of beta chain features in type 1 diabetes. The data were produced by immunoSEQ multiplex PCR, yet TCRdb's version contains in-frame clones alone and is incomplete. The sample shows about 390,000 clones, 8.5% to 10% of them seen only once. Sequenced material: central memory CD4+ T cells from blood. Every receptor here comes from a man aged 30 to 45 with type 1 diabetes. Each CDR3 is given with its conserved first and last residue. D genes are given only for firm matches. Clone size is not always given. Where it is, it says once, few, many or a class for expanded clones.

V gene	J gene	D gene	clone size	CDR3 protein	CDR3 DNA
TRBV28	TRBJ1-3	.	.	CASRTGTVSGNTIYF	TGTGCCAGCAGAACCGGGACGGTCTCTGGAAACACCATATATTTT
TRBV6-5	TRBJ1-5	.	.	CARGTDSNQPQHF	TGTGCCAGGGGGACGGATAGCAATCAGCCCCAGCATTTT
TRBV7-2	TRBJ1-4	.	.	CASTWAATNEKLFF	TGTGCCAGCACATGGGCTGCAACTAATGAAAAACTGTTTTTT
TRBV20-1	TRBJ2-1	.	.	CSARVGNEQFF	TGCAGTGCTAGAGTGGGGAATGAGCAGTTCTTC
TRBV7-2	TRBJ2-7	.	few	CASSPDRFSYEQYF	TGTGCCAGCAGCCCGGACAGATTCTCCTACGAGCAGTACTTC
TRBV11-2	TRBJ2-2	.	.	CASSQEGRASAGELFF	TGCGCCAGCAGCCAAGAGGGAAGGGCATCCGCCGGGGAGCTGTTTTTT
TRBV4-3	TRBJ1-3	.	.	CASSQDLRGRGNTIYF	TGCGCCAGCAGCCAAGATCTCCGGGGACGCGGAAACACCATATATTTT
TRBV21-1	TRBJ2-7	.	.	CALPPRTSKYF	TGTGCCCTCCCTCCCAGGACTAGCAAGTACTTC
TRBV6-5	TRBJ2-5	.	.	CASGSGPETQYF	TGTGCCAGCGGGTCGGGGCCTGAGACCCAGTACTTC
TRBV2	TRBJ2-2	.	few	CASSEQGSNTGELFF	TGTGCCAGCAGTGAACAGGGGAGCAACACCGGGGAGCTGTTTTTT
TRBV19	TRBJ1-1	.	few	CASSILNRPASPAEAFF	TGTGCCAGTAGTATTCTTAACCGTCCGGCCTCGCCCGCTGAAGCTTTCTTT
TRBV10-3	TRBJ1-1	.	many	CAIRGAMNTEAFF	TGTGCCATCAGAGGGGCCATGAACACTGAAGCTTTCTTT
TRBV6-6	TRBJ1-2	.	many	CASSEWTDNYGYTF	TGTGCCAGCAGCGAATGGACAGATAACTATGGCTACACCTTC
TRBV5-6	TRBJ2-1	.	few	CASGGAVYNEQFF	TGTGCCAGCGGCGGGGCAGTTTACAATGAGCAGTTCTTC
TRBV19	TRBJ1-2	.	once	CASSIPSDNYGYTF	TGTGCCAGTAGTATACCTTCCGATAACTATGGCTACACCTTC
TRBV6-1	TRBJ2-4	.	.	CATIRAGANIQYF	TGTGCCACCATTAGGGCAGGGGCAAACATTCAGTACTTC
TRBV11-1	TRBJ2-3	.	.	CASSAVGEGTQYF	TGTGCCAGCAGCGCGGTAGGGGAAGGTACGCAGTATTTT
TRBV27	TRBJ2-7	.	.	CASSLDPGWEQYF	TGTGCCAGCAGTTTAGATCCCGGCTGGGAGCAGTACTTC
TRBV6-5	TRBJ2-7	.	.	CASSSPHRSYEQYF	TGTGCCAGCAGTTCCCCTCACAGGTCCTACGAGCAGTACTTC
TRBV30	TRBJ2-7	TRBD1	.	CAWSTDRGAYEQYF	TGTGCCTGGAGCACTGACAGGGGGGCCTACGAGCAGTACTTC
TRBV19	TRBJ2-3	.	.	CATAPRGRDTDTQYF	TGTGCCACCGCACCGCGGGGCAGAGACACAGATACGCAGTATTTT
TRBV7-3	TRBJ1-1	.	few	CASSSEGSEAFF	TGTGCCAGCAGCTCCGAGGGATCTGAAGCTTTCTTT
TRBV20-1	TRBJ2-7	.	few	CSAQQGNEQYF	TGCAGTGCCCAACAGGGAAACGAGCAGTACTTC
TRBV5-6	TRBJ2-5	.	.	CASSTSRRETQYF	TGTGCCAGCAGCACCTCTAGGAGGGAGACCCAGTACTTC
TRBV7-8	TRBJ2-7	.	few	CASSKTLPSYEQYF	TGTGCCAGCAGCAAGACGTTACCCTCCTACGAGCAGTACTTC
TRBV30	TRBJ2-1	TRBD1	.	CAGSPGQDYNEQFF	TGTGCCGGTTCTCCGGGACAGGACTACAATGAGCAGTTCTTC
TRBV5-5	TRBJ2-1	.	.	CASTHREYYNEQFF	TGTGCCAGCACCCACAGGGAATACTACAATGAGCAGTTCTTC
TRBV28	TRBJ2-5	TRBD1	.	CASSFRQGIAQETQYF	TGTGCCAGCAGTTTTCGACAGGGGATAGCACAAGAGACCCAGTACTTC
TRBV20-1	TRBJ2-1	.	few	CSATGETPKFF	TGCAGTGCTACAGGGGAGACACCAAAGTTCTTC
TRBV11-2	TRBJ2-3	.	few	CASSLAGTDTQYF	TGTGCCAGCAGCTTAGCGGGGACAGATACGCAGTATTTT
TRBV7-9	TRBJ1-1	.	many	CASSLGHSNTEAFF	TGTGCCAGCAGCCTGGGACATTCGAACACTGAAGCTTTCTTT
TRBV28	TRBJ2-7	.	few	CASSPRGASGPKPYEQYF	TGTGCCAGCAGCCCCAGGGGGGCTAGCGGCCCAAAGCCCTACGAGCAGTACTTC
TRBV5-4	TRBJ2-5	.	few	CASSPQGGETQYF	TGTGCCAGCAGCCCCCAGGGGGGAGAGACCCAGTACTTC
TRBV4-1	TRBJ2-5	TRBD1	.	CASSLEGQGGETQYF	TGCGCCAGCAGCCTCGAGGGACAGGGCGGGGAGACCCAGTACTTC
TRBV10-3	TRBJ2-6	TRBD1	many	CAISGTGGAGANVLTF	TGTGCCATCAGCGGGACAGGGGGCGCTGGGGCCAACGTCCTGACTTTC
TRBV11-2	TRBJ1-1	.	few	CASSSGGEAFF	TGTGCCAGCAGCTCAGGCGGCGAAGCTTTCTTT